Listed here are 13 T cell receptor beta chains from one sample, sequenced in a study of shared clonotypes between healthy human individuals. The table came from immunoSEQ multiplex PCR; TCRdb's copy has only in-frame clones and leaves some out. The data show about 380,000 clones, about 96% seen once. Sequenced material: memory CD8+ T cells sorted from blood. Subset here: CD45RO+ cells pooled with CCR7-negative TemRA cells. These receptors all come from a man in his thirties or forties in good health.

A note on this clone: Within the sample, other DNA sequences also encode this same CDR3. This chain uses TRBV7-9 with TRBJ2-2; 7 bases agree with TRBD1. The CDR3 runs 13 residues. J gave up 6 bases and V 2 bases, and 0 bases lay outside the gene matches. Germline V CDR1 and CDR2: SEHNR, FQNEAQ (reference sequence). CDR3 region: CASSLQGAGELFF. The CDR3, as DNA: TGTGCCAGCAGCTTACAGGGGGCCGGGGAGCTGTTTTTT.

The V and J genes are TRBV29-1 and TRBJ1-5; D is unclear. Between the trimmed V and J ends, which lost 5 bases and 7 bases, there was a span of 15 bases. The CDR3 contains 13 residues. Germline loops: CDR1 SQVTM, CDR2 ANQGSEA. In nucleotides, the CDR3 is TGCAGCGTTAGCGACCGGATAGAACAGCCCCAGCATTTT. Translating gives CSVSDRIEQPQHF.

V gene TRBV27 combines with J gene TRBJ2-7, with 8 bases lining up with TRBD2. From germline, CDR1 is MNHEY and CDR2 SMNVEV (reference sequence). There are 16 residues in the CDR3. With V trimmed by 3 bases and J by 4 bases, 11 bases remained unmatched. This CDR3 is CASSFSALAGPYEQYF. The CDR3 nucleotides read TGTGCCAGCAGTTTTTCCGCTTTAGCGGGACCGTACGAGCAGTACTTC.

This chain links TRBV18 with TRBJ2-7; 8 nucleotides align to TRBD2. The length of the CDR3 is 17 residues. With 3 bases clipped from V and 0 bases from J, the junction kept 10 bases outside the gene matches. Germline loops: CDR1 KGHSH, CDR2 LQKENI. The CDR3 is CASSPLRAGVSSYEQYF. DNA of the CDR3: TGTGCCAGCTCACCCCTAAGAGCGGGAGTTAGCTCCTACGAGCAGTACTTC.

This chain links TRBV28 with TRBJ2-6; 8 bases map to TRBD1. J gave up 4 bases and V 1 base, and 3 bases lay outside the gene matches. The CDR3 has 16 residues. Germline V gene sequence: CDR1 MDHEN, CDR2 SYDVKM. DNA for the CDR3: TGTGCCAGCAGTTTATCCCAGGGGGCGGGGGCCAACGTCCTGACTTTC. Protein sequence: CASSLSQGAGANVLTF. The full variable domain, in which reference TRBV28 and TRBJ2-6 provide the parts outside the CDR3, is DVKVTQSSRYLVKRTGEKVFLECVQDMDHENMFWYRQDPGLGLRLIYFSYDVKMKEKGDIPEGYSVSREKKERFSLILESASTNQTSMYLCASSLSQGAGANVLTFGAGSRLTVL.

The CDR3 DNA follows: TGTGCCAGTATAAGCGGACCGCGCTCCTACGAGCAGTACTTC. Translation: CASISGPRSYEQYF. V gene TRBV6-1 combines with J gene TRBJ2-7; the D gene is possibly TRBD2 (5 bases). Per germline, CDR1 MNHNS and CDR2 SASEGT. Between the trimmed V and J ends, which lost 9 bases and 0 bases, there was a span of 15 bases. The CDR3 runs to 14 residues.

This clone was seen only once. This sequence joins TRBV27 and TRBJ1-2; D uncertain. The length of the CDR3 is 16 residues. Trimming took 2 bases from V and 1 from J, leaving 14 bases between them. Germline lookup yields CDR1 MNHEY and CDR2 SMNVEV (reference sequence). The CDR3 region is CASSLIGRGLNYGYTF. The CDR3 coding sequence is TGTGCCAGCAGTTTAATCGGCCGCGGCCTTAACTATGGCTACACCTTC.

The chain links TRBV15 to TRBJ2-1; 7 nucleotides match TRBD2. The germline V gene encodes CDR1 LNHNV and CDR2 YYDKDF (reference sequence). V lost 1 base, J lost 6 bases, and 9 bases stayed unmatched. CDR3 length equals 16 residues. The DNA for the CDR3 is TGTGCCACCAGCAGAGTTGCGGGAGTTAGTGTCAATGAGCAGTTCTTC. It yields the protein CATSRVAGVSVNEQFF.

The CDR3 protein is CASSVSGTGKEKLFF. The CDR3 DNA reads TGTGCCAGCAGTGTTTCCGGGACAGGCAAGGAAAAACTGTTTTTT. This sequence joins TRBV25-1 and TRBJ1-4; 8 bases match TRBD1. CDR1 MGHDK and CDR2 SYGVNS come from the germline V gene. Germline trimming cut 4 bases from V and 8 bases from J; bases unmatched to any gene: 9. The CDR3 is 15 amino acids.

The rearrangement uses TRBV9 and TRBJ2-5, with D unclear. The CDR3 totals 15 residues. Between the trimmed V and J ends, which lost 4 bases and 4 bases, there was a span of 17 bases. The V gene's germline CDR1 is SGDLS and CDR2 YYNGEE. CDR3 sequence: CASSLLSFSGETQYF. As DNA, the CDR3 is TGTGCCAGCAGCTTACTCAGCTTTTCGGGAGAGACCCAGTACTTC.

This chain joins TRBV19 and TRBJ2-1, with 9 bases lining up with TRBD2. The length of the CDR3 is 16 residues. CDR1 and CDR2 from the germline V gene are LNHDA and SQIVND (reference sequence). Losses at the gene ends were 6 bases for V and 8 bases for J; bases not matched to a gene: 14. The CDR3, as DNA: TGTGCCAGTAGCCTGCCCGCACTAGCGGGTAAAGATGAGCAGTTCTTC. Translating gives CASSLPALAGKDEQFF.

This sequence joins TRBV6-5 and TRBJ2-7; possibly TRBD2 for D (6 bases). The CDR3 has 12 residues. V lost 2 bases, J lost 7 bases, and 9 bases lay in between. Looked up from germline, CDR1 is MNHEY and CDR2 is SVGAGI. As DNA, the CDR3 is TGTGCCAGCAGTTACGCAGGAGGGGAGCAGTACTTC. Translating gives CASSYAGGEQYF.

This clone was found once. The chain recombines TRBV9 with TRBJ2-1; TRBD2 matches at 16 bases. V lost 3 bases to trimming and J lost 1 base; unmatched junction nucleotides: 4. The length of the CDR3 is 18 residues. Per the germline V gene, CDR1 is SGDLS and CDR2 is YYNGEE. The CDR3 coding sequence is TGTGCCAGCAGCGCGGGACTAGCGGGAGGGTTATCCTACAATGAGCAGTTCTTC. Its protein product is CASSAGLAGGLSYNEQFF. Supplemented by reference TRBV9 and TRBJ2-1, the full variable domain reads DSGVTQTPKHLITATGQRVTLRCSPRSGDLSVYWYQQSLDQGLQFLIQYYNGEERAKGNILERFSAQQFPDLHSELNLSSLELGDSALYFCASSAGLAGGLSYNEQFFGPGTRLTVL.